The 21 T cell receptor beta chains given below trace back to one sample, sequenced in a study of cytomegalovirus exposure and HLA in healthy donors. The PCR made use of 60 Vbeta and 13 Jbeta primers. Libraries were prepared by immunoSEQ multiplex PCR; TCRdb keeps only in-frame clonotypes and omits some of them. The sample lists over 150,000 clones, around 68% seen once, with approximately 1.5% in the top ten. The specimen sequenced was PBMCs. The receptors originated from a man aged 45 to 65 in good health and CMV-seronegative.

The chain uses TRBV2 and TRBJ2-2, with TRBD2 matching over 13 bases. CDR3 length: 17 residues. The ends lost 4 bases at V and 4 bases at J; junction bases unmatched: 6. CDR1 SNHLY and CDR2 FYNNEI come from the germline V gene. CDR3 amino acids: CASSVLAGGLTTGELFF. In DNA, the CDR3 is TGTGCCAGCAGTGTACTAGCGGGGGGGCTGACCACCGGGGAGCTGTTTTTT.

This clone was seen a few times. The chain carries TRBV19 and TRBJ2-2; D ambiguous. Germline V gene sequence: CDR1 LNHDA, CDR2 SQIVND (reference sequence). CDR3 size: 15 residues. V was pared by 3 bases and J by 4 bases, with 12 bases between. CDR3 protein: CASSIPRMGTGELFF. Here the CDR3 DNA reads TGTGCCAGTAGTATTCCCAGGATGGGCACCGGGGAGCTGTTTTTT.

On this clone: A junction end diverges from the germline sequence, so it may reflect a read error. This specimen includes other DNA sequences encoding the same CDR3. DNA of the CDR3: TGTGCCAGCAGTTCTGAGACTGAAGCCTTCTTT. Translation gives CASSSETEAFF. The chain combines TRBV6-5 with TRBJ1-1; D ambiguous. This CDR3 has 11 amino acids. The germline gives CDR1 MNHEY, CDR2 SVGAGI.

The J gene is TRBJ1-1, the V gene TRBV14; D is unresolved. Trimming cost V 4 bases and J 3 bases, with 6 bases left between them. CDR1 is SGHDN and CDR2 is FVKESK in the germline V gene. The CDR3 is 12 amino acids. Here the CDR3 reads CASSLTYTEAFF. As DNA, the CDR3 is TGTGCCAGCAGCCTGACATACACTGAAGCTTTCTTT. Together with reference TRBV14 and TRBJ1-1, the CDR3 gives the full variable domain: EAGVTQFPSHSVIEKGQTVTLRCDPISGHDNLYWYRRVMGKEIKFLLHFVKESKQDESGMPNNRFLAERTGGTYSTLKVQPAELEDSGVYFCASSLTYTEAFFGQGTRLTVV.

CDR3 sequence: CASSTRVAGWRDTQYF. The CDR3 DNA sequence: TGTGCCAGCAGTACACGGGTGGCGGGGTGGCGAGATACGCAGTATTTT. The chain combines TRBV27 with TRBJ2-3, with D perhaps TRBD2 (6 bases). V gave up 5 bases and J gave up 5 bases, with 20 bases separating them. CDR1 is MNHEY, CDR2 SMNVEV, per germline (reference sequence). CDR3 length: 16 amino acids.

The chain links TRBV3-2 to TRBJ2-1; the DNA was not compared with TRBD2, the D call given in the table. TRBV3-2 is labeled a pseudogene. The CDR3 covers 8 residues. CDR3 coding DNA: TGTGGTCGCGATGAGCAGTTCTTC. This sequence encodes CGRDEQFF.

Here the CDR3 reads CASNERGDRGDEQFF. CDR3 nucleotide sequence: TGCGCCAGCAATGAGCGGGGGGACAGGGGTGATGAGCAGTTCTTC. This chain joins TRBV5-1 and TRBJ2-1; D perhaps matches TRBD1 (10 bases). The CDR3 covers 15 residues. CDR1 and CDR2 (germline): SGHRS, YFSETQ. V lost 6 bases, J lost 8 bases, and 21 bases lay in between.

The chain's CDR3 is CASSLTGWDRASQETQYF. The CDR3 DNA reads TGTGCCAGCAGTTTGACGGGTTGGGACAGGGCATCCCAAGAGACCCAGTACTTC. This rearrangement joins TRBV27 to TRBJ2-5; 9 positions match TRBD1. Trimming cost V 3 bases and J 1 base; bases outside gene matches: 12. Germline-derived CDR1 and CDR2 are MNHEY and SMNVEV (reference sequence). This CDR3 is built from 18 residues.

The V gene is TRBV5-1, the J gene TRBJ2-2; 10 nucleotides line up with TRBD1. Germline V gene data show CDR1 as SGHRS and CDR2 as YFSETQ. The CDR3 is 15 amino acids. Losses at the gene ends were 4 bases for V and 6 bases for J; bases not matched to a gene: 6. The CDR3: CASSIDRGRAGELFF. The CDR3 bases are TGCGCCAGCAGCATTGACAGGGGGCGGGCCGGGGAGCTGTTTTTT.

The J gene is TRBJ1-2, the V gene TRBV5-1; TRBD1 aligns across 8 bases. The length of the CDR3 is 15 residues. J was trimmed by 0 bases and V by 1 base; bases with no gene match: 2. Germline CDR1 is SGHRS and CDR2 is YFSETQ. The CDR3 sequence is CASSLQGAANYGYTF. The CDR3 region has the DNA TGCGCCAGCAGCTTGCAGGGGGCAGCTAACTATGGCTACACCTTC. Full variable domain (remainder filled in from reference TRBV5-1 and TRBJ1-2): KAGVTQTPRYLIKTRGQQVTLSCSPISGHRSVSWYQQTPGQGLQFLFEYFSETQRNKGNFPGRFSGRQFSNSRSEMNVSTLELGDSALYLCASSLQGAANYGYTFGSGTRLTVV.

This clone turned up a few times. The rearrangement links TRBV10-3 to TRBJ1-5; unclear D gene. The CDR3 consists of 14 residues. CDR1 is ENHRY, CDR2 SYGVKD, per germline. Trimming stripped 1 base from V and 3 bases from J, with 7 bases between. For the CDR3, the DNA is TGTGCCATCAGTGAGTGGGCAGTCAATCAGCCCCAGCATTTT. Translating gives CAISEWAVNQPQHF.

This clone was counted between two and nine times. The chain links TRBV4-3 to TRBJ1-3; D gene unclear. V lost 0 bases to trimming and J lost 2 bases, with 11 bases between them. The CDR3 has 16 residues. Germline lookup yields CDR1 LGHNA and CDR2 YSLEER. The CDR3 DNA follows: TGCGCCAGCAGCCAAGACGGCGGCTCCCCTGGAAACACCATATATTTT. This encodes CASSQDGGSPGNTIYF.

The chain joins TRBV6-1 to TRBJ1-4; weak D call: TRBD1 (6 bases). The CDR3 is made up of 15 amino acids. Germline assignment: CDR1 MNHNS and CDR2 SASEGT. V was shortened by 1 base and J by 8 bases, with 14 bases between the two germline ends. The CDR3 region has the DNA TGTGCCAGCAGTGAAGTGGGCAGGGGCTTCGAAAAACTGTTTTTT. Translating it yields CASSEVGRGFEKLFF.

This clone was seen a few times. The chain employs TRBV6-1 and TRBJ2-5, with TRBD2 matching 10 bases. Germline CDR1 is MNHNS and CDR2 is SASEGT. Unmatched junction bases numbered 5, after V lost 2 bases and J lost 5 bases. There are 15 residues in the CDR3. The CDR3 DNA reads TGTGCCAGCAGTGAAAGTAGCGGGGGGTACGAGACCCAGTACTTC. Translating gives CASSESSGGYETQYF.

This chain uses TRBV21-1 with TRBJ2-5; the D segment call TRBD1 is taken from the table without a DNA check. TRBV21-1 is given as a pseudogene. The CDR3 has 14 residues. CDR3 sequence reads: CASSKVAREETQYF. CDR3 sequence (DNA): TGTGCCAGCAGCAAAGTGGCCAGGGAAGAGACCCAGTACTTC.

This clone was observed a few times. The chain couples TRBV7-6 to TRBJ1-1; a possible D gene is TRBD1 (6 bases). Germline values: CDR1 SGHVS, CDR2 FNYEAQ. The length of the CDR3 is 14 residues. The V gene lost 4 bases and the J gene lost 1 base, with 10 bases spanning the gap. The CDR3 DNA sequence: TGTGCCAGCAGCTCCGGACAGCAGAACACTGAAGCTTTCTTT. Residues: CASSSGQQNTEAFF.

This clone showed up just a few times. The V gene is TRBV6-5, the J gene TRBJ1-2; 10 positions match TRBD1. Germline V gene sequence: CDR1 MNHEY, CDR2 SVGAGI. V was clipped by 6 bases and J by 3 bases; unmatched bases: 7. This CDR3 region has 15 residues. The CDR3 DNA reads as TGTGCCAGCAGGAGTGAGGGACAGGGGCACTATGGCTACACCTTC. Amino acid sequence: CASRSEGQGHYGYTF.

The V call is TRBV19, the J call TRBJ1-2; 11 positions agree with TRBD1. V dropped 5 bases and J dropped 4; count of bases not matched to a gene: 6. Per germline, CDR1 LNHDA and CDR2 SQIVND (reference sequence). This CDR3 is 15 amino acids long. CDR3 in DNA: TGTGCCAGTAGTCCCGGGACAGGGGGATCCTATGGCTACACCTTC. It specifies CASSPGTGGSYGYTF.

This clone came up once. The chain joins TRBV7-3 to TRBJ2-5, with a weak D call TRBD1 (8 bases). The CDR3 has 15 amino acids. Germline loops: CDR1 SGHTA, CDR2 FQGTGA. Trimming pared 8 bases from V and 7 bases from J, leaving 23 bases between. The CDR3 region is CASAGQGGPRGTQYF. Written as DNA, the CDR3 is TGTGCCAGCGCCGGACAGGGAGGGCCCCGGGGGACCCAGTACTTC. Supplemented by reference TRBV7-3 and TRBJ2-5, the full variable domain reads GAGVSQTPSNKVTEKGKYVELRCDPISGHTALYWYRQSLGQGPEFLIYFQGTGAADDSGLPNDRFFAVRPEGSVSTLKIQRTERGDSAVYLCASAGQGGPRGTQYFGPGTRLLVL.

There are a few counts of this clone. This chain joins TRBV5-1 and TRBJ2-7; 10 bases fit TRBD1. Germline V lookup: CDR1 SGHRS, CDR2 YFSETQ. The trim removed 3 bases at V and 1 base at J, leaving 4 bases unmatched. The CDR3 contains 15 residues. CDR3 in DNA: TGCGCCAGCAGCTCCCGGGACAGGGGATCCTACGAGCAGTACTTC. Its translation: CASSSRDRGSYEQYF.

The CDR3 protein is CASSQDRGSPLHF. DNA of the CDR3: TGCGCCAGCAGCCAAGACAGGGGTTCACCCCTCCACTTT. The chain links TRBV4-1 to TRBJ1-6; D perhaps matches TRBD1 (6 bases). Trimming cost V 0 bases and J 9 bases, with 6 bases left between them. Germline V gene lookup returns CDR1 MGHRA and CDR2 YSYEKL. This CDR3 contains 13 residues.